The source of this T cell receptor (beta chain) is a study of T cell repertoires in ileal Crohn's disease. General study points: Clonality above 26.8% at surgery always came with endoscopic recurrence.

Notes on this clone: Its antigen is still unknown.

Germline CDR1 SGHNT, CDR2 YYREEE (reference sequence). The CDR3 has 15 amino acids. V was pared by 0 bases and J by 8 bases, with 17 bases between. TCRB immunosequencing input was roughly 530 nanograms of biopsy DNA per sample. Method: immunoSEQ multiplex PCR; TCRdb's copy keeps in-frame clones and lacks some. Of about 10,000 clones in the sample, roughly four fifths are singletons; the top ten hold about 4.5%. The sequencing sample was made of ileal tissue. V is TRBV5-4 and J is TRBJ1-1, with D uncertain. This TCR was sampled from an adult with Crohn's disease. DNA for the CDR3: TGTGCCAGCAGCTTGGAGTCGAGGGCACTGGGGGAAGCTTTCTTT. Translating gives CASSLESRALGEAFF. The full variable domain, with the rest looked up from reference TRBV5-4 and TRBJ1-1, is ETGVTQSPTHLIKTRGQQVTLRCSSQSGHNTVSWYQQALGQGPQFIFQYYREEENGRGNFPPRFSGLQFPNYSSELNVNALELDDSALYLCASSLESRALGEAFFGQGTRLTVV.